These T cell receptor beta chains were read from a single sample in a study of cytomegalovirus exposure and HLA in healthy donors. The data were produced by immunoSEQ multiplex PCR, yet TCRdb's version contains in-frame clones alone and is incomplete. This table has 150,000 or so clones, more than 70% appearing once. Material for sequencing was PBMCs. The receptors come from a woman between 35 and 50 years old in good health and CMV-seropositive. CDR3s include the opening cysteine and the closing phenylalanine or tryptophan. D genes are given only for firm matches. Expanded clones get a size class; other rows say once, few or many, or leave the size out.

abundance,d_gene,v_gene,j_gene,CDR3aa,CDR3nt
-,TRBD1,TRBV19,TRBJ2-2,CATQTGTNTGELFF,TGTGCCACCCAGACAGGGACAAACACCGGGGAGCTGTTTTTT
few,-,TRBV9,TRBJ1-1,CASSSREWTPSHGEAFF,TGTGCCAGCAGCTCCCGAGAGTGGACTCCTTCCCACGGTGAAGCTTTCTTT
-,TRBD1,TRBV28,TRBJ2-6,CASSRGPGSRSGANVLTF,TGTGCCAGCAGCAGGGGGCCAGGGTCTCGCTCTGGGGCCAACGTCCTGACTTTC
-,TRBD1,TRBV7-8,TRBJ1-3,CASSTRQGLHSGNTIYF,TGTGCCAGCAGCACCCGACAGGGCCTTCACTCTGGAAACACCATATATTTT
-,TRBD1,TRBV2,TRBJ1-2,CASSRWGGTGDGYTF,TGTGCCAGCAGCCGATGGGGGGGGACAGGAGATGGCTACACCTTC
-,TRBD1,TRBV27,TRBJ1-1,CATNPRQGPNTEAFF,TGTGCCACCAACCCGAGACAGGGCCCGAACACTGAAGCTTTCTTT
-,-,TRBV29-1,TRBJ1-5,CSVEVVRNQPQHF,TGCAGCGTCGAGGTGGTTCGCAATCAGCCCCAGCATTTT
-,TRBD1,TRBV2,TRBJ1-4,CASMPGQDYEKLFF,TGTGCCAGCATGCCGGGACAGGATTATGAAAAACTGTTTTTT
few,-,TRBV7-9,TRBJ2-3,CASSPTLSTDTQYF,TGTGCCAGCAGTCCGACACTCTCCACAGATACGCAGTATTTT
-,TRBD1,TRBV28,TRBJ2-7,CASSFVSIPGQGAPFAYEQYF,TGTGCCAGCAGTTTCGTATCGATACCGGGACAGGGTGCCCCGTTCGCCTACGAGCAGTACTTC
-,TRBD1,TRBV27,TRBJ2-7,CASSQIAGDRGRYEQYF,TGTGCCAGCAGTCAGATTGCCGGGGACAGGGGTCGCTACGAGCAGTACTTC
-,TRBD1,TRBV19,TRBJ1-1,CASSTTGGGPTTEAFF,TGTGCCAGTAGTACGACAGGGGGCGGGCCGACCACTGAAGCTTTCTTT
once,-,TRBV30,TRBJ2-1,CAWSALRAGMNNEQFF,TGTGCCTGGAGCGCCTTGAGAGCGGGTATGAACAATGAGCAGTTCTTC
-,-,TRBV6-1,TRBJ2-3,CASSPPNRATDTQYF,TGTGCCAGCAGCCCCCCGAACAGGGCCACAGATACGCAGTATTTT
-,TRBD1,TRBV4-1,TRBJ2-5,CASSQDFRGQGFYGQYF,TGCGCCAGCAGCCAAGATTTTCGGGGACAGGGGTTCTATGGCCAGTACTTC
-,TRBD2,TRBV9,TRBJ2-3,CASSGGLAGGPRDTQYF,TGTGCCAGCAGCGGGGGACTAGCGGGAGGCCCCAGAGATACGCAGTATTTT
-,TRBD1,TRBV18,TRBJ2-5,CASSPRQGETQYF,TGTGCCAGCTCACCAAGACAGGGGGAGACCCAGTACTTC
-,TRBD1,TRBV7-9,TRBJ2-1,CASRSQGANEQFF,TGTGCCAGCAGGTCACAGGGGGCGAATGAGCAGTTCTTC
few,-,TRBV7-9,TRBJ1-1,CASSLGGGGEAFF,TGTGCCAGCAGCTTAGGAGGGGGTGGTGAAGCTTTCTTT
once,-,TRBV5-1,TRBJ2-1,CASSLDPGYNEQFF,TGCGCCAGCAGCTTGGATCCCGGTTACAATGAGCAGTTCTTC
-,TRBD2,TRBV7-2,TRBJ2-1,CASSPPGLANNEQFF,TGTGCCAGCAGCCCCCCGGGACTAGCGAACAATGAGCAGTTCTTC
-,TRBD2,TRBV6-1,TRBJ2-7,CASRPGLAGDEQYF,TGTGCCAGCAGGCCAGGACTAGCGGGAGACGAGCAGTACTTC
-,-,TRBV7-5,TRBJ2-1,CARSWDYSYNEQFF,TGTGCCAGAAGCTGGGACTACTCCTACAATGAGCAGTTCTTC
-,TRBD1,TRBV7-9,TRBJ2-1,CASSSQSGTASSYNEQFF,TGTGCCAGCAGCTCGCAATCAGGGACAGCAAGCTCCTACAATGAGCAGTTCTTC
-,-,TRBV15,TRBJ2-5,CATSREAVQETQYF,TGTGCCACCAGCAGAGAAGCGGTCCAAGAGACCCAGTACTTC
-,-,TRBV19,TRBJ2-1,CATKPGLHYNEQFF,TGTGCCACCAAACCGGGACTCCACTACAATGAGCAGTTCTTC